The 26 T cell receptor beta chains given below trace back to one sample, sequenced in a study of shared clonotypes between healthy human individuals. Produced via immunoSEQ multiplex PCR; TCRdb's table is partial and in-frame only. The data contain about 2.3 million clones, about 90% of them singletons. The sample was naive CD4+ T cells from PBMCs. Subset: CD45RA+ positively selected. The receptor set was obtained from a young man in good health. Some clones in this sample may be carry-over from other donors' samples.

V is TRBV4-1 and J is TRBJ1-2, with TRBD1 matching over 7 bases. Germline CDR1 and CDR2: MGHRA and YSYEKL. The CDR3 covers 18 residues. The trim removed 2 bases at V and 0 bases at J, leaving 12 bases unmatched. As DNA, the CDR3 is TGCGCCAGCAGCCAACACCTGGACAGGCTCACTACTAACTATGGCTACACCTTC. Translation gives CASSQHLDRLTTNYGYTF.

The chain uses TRBV9 and TRBJ2-3; perhaps TRBD2 as D (5 bases). This CDR3 has 15 amino acids. Germline loops: CDR1 SGDLS, CDR2 YYNGEE. V lost 4 bases to trimming and J lost 6 bases, with 18 bases between them. CDR3 bases: TGTGCCAGCAGCCTACGGACTCCGGGATGGGATACGCAGTATTTT. Its protein is CASSLRTPGWDTQYF.

The rearrangement links TRBV11-2 to TRBJ2-3; D perhaps matches TRBD2 (6 bases). V was clipped by 5 bases and J by 0 bases, with 12 bases between them. In germline, CDR1 is SGHAT, CDR2 FQNNGV. The CDR3 loop spans 15 amino acids. The CDR3 nucleotides read TGTGCCAGCAGCCCCGGCGGGATCAGCACAGATACGCAGTATTTT. Translated: CASSPGGISTDTQYF.

V is TRBV5-8 and J is TRBJ2-2; 15 nucleotides agree with TRBD2. This CDR3 spans 16 amino acids. Looked up from germline, CDR1 is SGHTS and CDR2 is YDEGEE. Trimming took 4 bases from V and 5 from J; bases not matched to a gene: 3. CDR3 region: CASSRTSGRGTGELFF. The CDR3, as DNA: TGTGCCAGCAGCCGGACTAGCGGGAGGGGGACCGGGGAGCTGTTTTTT. Full variable domain (missing parts from reference TRBV5-8 and TRBJ2-2): EAGVTQSPTHLIKTRGQQATLRCSPISGHTSVYWYQQALGLGLQFLLWYDEGEERNRGNFPPRFSGRQFPNYSSELNVNALELEDSALYLCASSRTSGRGTGELFFGEGSRLTVL.

The rearrangement uses TRBV27 and TRBJ1-4; 8 positions agree with TRBD1. This CDR3 has 15 amino acids. Germline V gene sequence: CDR1 MNHEY, CDR2 SMNVEV (reference sequence). V gave up 4 bases and J gave up 10 bases; unmatched junction bases: 11. In DNA form, the CDR3 reads TGTGCCAGCAGTTCACGACAGGGGTCTTCGGGAAAACTGTTTTTT. Its protein product is CASSSRQGSSGKLFF.

The chain uses TRBV10-3 and TRBJ2-1, with 12 bases that match TRBD2. The V segment lost 5 bases and the J segment 5 bases; nucleotides outside the gene matches: 4. The CDR3 length is 15 residues. Per the germline V gene, CDR1 is ENHRY and CDR2 is SYGVKD. The CDR3 is CAISPRLAGDNEQFF. CDR3 coding DNA: TGTGCCATCAGTCCCCGACTAGCGGGAGACAATGAGCAGTTCTTC.

The rearrangement joins TRBV6-5 to TRBJ1-2, with 9 bases that match TRBD1. Germline CDR1 MNHEY, CDR2 SVGAGI. The CDR3 runs 14 residues. V was clipped by 2 bases and J by 9 bases; unmatched bases: 7. CDR3 protein: CASSYDRDRVSYTF. The CDR3 DNA follows: TGTGCCAGCAGTTACGACCGGGACAGGGTGAGCTACACCTTC.

This clone was observed a single time. The rearrangement links TRBV5-1 to TRBJ2-3; TRBD2 matches 8 bases. The CDR3 has 17 amino acids. CDR1 SGHRS and CDR2 YFSETQ come from the germline V gene. Germline trimming cut 0 bases from V and 2 bases from J; bases unmatched to any gene: 8. CDR3 in DNA: TGCGCCAGCAGCTTGGAATGGTCGGGAGGGATCACAGATACGCAGTATTTT. As protein: CASSLEWSGGITDTQYF.

The chain recombines TRBV7-8 with TRBJ1-5; D is unclear. V was shortened by 3 bases and J by 7 bases, with 10 bases between the two germline ends. The CDR3 covers 13 residues. Germline V gene data show CDR1 as SGHVS and CDR2 as FQNEAQ. The CDR3, as DNA: TGTGCCAGCAGCTTTCGGGGTACACAGCCCCAGCATTTT. Translation: CASSFRGTQPQHF. Filled out from reference TRBV7-8 and TRBJ1-5, the complete variable domain reads GAGVSQSPRYKVAKRGQDVALRCDPISGHVSLFWYQQALGQGPEFLTYFQNEAQLDKSGLPSDRFFAERPEGSVSTLKIQRTQQEDSAVYLCASSFRGTQPQHFGDGTRLSIL.

V is TRBV5-4 and J is TRBJ1-1; 10 bases are shared with TRBD1. Germline V lookup: CDR1 SGHNT, CDR2 YYREEE (reference sequence). CDR3 length equals 16 residues. V dropped 4 bases and J dropped 4; count of bases not matched to a gene: 10. The CDR3 region is CASSPRQGATGTEAFF. CDR3 DNA sequence: TGTGCCAGCAGCCCACGACAGGGGGCGACGGGCACTGAAGCTTTCTTT.

The chain uses TRBV5-1 and TRBJ2-1; TRBD2 aligns across 9 bases. Germline trimming cut 4 bases from V and 8 bases from J; bases unmatched to any gene: 4. This CDR3 has 13 residues. Germline values: CDR1 SGHRS, CDR2 YFSETQ. The CDR3 sequence: CASSGGTSYEQFF. The CDR3 DNA is TGCGCCAGCAGCGGGGGGACTAGCTATGAGCAGTTCTTC.

The rearrangement uses TRBV21-1 and TRBJ2-3; TRBD2 is the table's D call, not checked against the DNA. TRBV21-1 has pseudogene status. The CDR3 is 15 residues long. The CDR3 sequence: CASSEGVVHLDTQYF. DNA for the CDR3: TGTGCCAGCAGCGAGGGCGTCGTCCACTTGGATACGCAGTATTTT.

The chain links TRBV4-1 to TRBJ2-2; D might be TRBD1 (6 bases). The germline CDR1 and CDR2 sequences are MGHRA and YSYEKL. Trimming shortened V by 1 base and J by 1 base, and 10 bases separated the two germline ends. This CDR3 has 16 residues. CDR3 in amino acids: CASSQVGRGNTGELFF. The CDR3 nucleotides are TGCGCCAGCAGCCAAGTTGGCAGGGGGAACACCGGGGAGCTGTTTTTT.

This rearrangement joins TRBV20-1 to TRBJ1-2; D is perhaps TRBD1 (5 bases). Germline CDR1 is DFQATT and CDR2 is SNEGSKA (reference sequence). The CDR3 length is 11 residues. Trimming shortened V by 3 bases and J by 8 bases, and 10 bases separated the two germline ends. CDR3 protein: CSASRVQGYTF. The CDR3 region has the DNA TGCAGTGCTAGCAGGGTTCAGGGCTACACCTTC.

In its sample, this clone was seen once. V is TRBV4-2 and J is TRBJ2-6; no definite D call. V shed 5 bases and J shed 2 bases, with 10 bases lying between them. The V gene's germline CDR1 is LGHNA and CDR2 YNFKEQ. CDR3 length equals 15 residues. This CDR3 is CASSLQRAGANVLTF. CDR3 nucleotide sequence: TGTGCCAGCAGCTTACAGAGAGCTGGGGCCAACGTCCTGACTTTC.

About this clone: Within the sample, other DNA sequences also encode this same CDR3. The V gene is TRBV5-4, the J gene TRBJ1-1; tentative D call: TRBD1 (5 bases). The germline V and J ends were trimmed by 0 bases and 8 bases, with 11 bases remaining between them. Germline V gene lookup returns CDR1 SGHNT and CDR2 YYREEE (reference sequence). The CDR3 is 13 residues long. The CDR3 sequence: CASSLARGGEAFF. The CDR3, as DNA: TGTGCCAGCAGCTTGGCCCGGGGGGGGGAAGCTTTCTTT.

This sequence joins TRBV6-6 and TRBJ2-6; D gene unclear. Germline CDR1 is MNHNY and CDR2 is SVGAGI (reference sequence). CDR3 size: 13 residues. V was cut by 10 bases and J by 2 bases, with 9 bases left in between. This chain's CDR3 is CATSGAGANVLTF. The CDR3, as DNA: TGTGCCACCTCTGGGGCTGGGGCCAACGTCCTGACTTTC.

The chain couples TRBV6-5 to TRBJ2-7, with 9 bases fitting TRBD2. Per the germline V gene, CDR1 is MNHEY and CDR2 is SVGAGI. The CDR3 has 13 residues. V trimming: 7 bases; J trimming: 5 bases; junction bases outside the gene matches: 6. CDR3 loop: CASKMTSGDEQYF. The CDR3 nucleotides are TGTGCCAGCAAGATGACTAGCGGCGACGAGCAGTACTTC.

V is TRBV2 and J is TRBJ2-1; no clear D. CDR3 length equals 14 residues. Trimming took off 4 bases at V and 10 bases at J, with 17 bases between the two ends. Germline CDR1 is SNHLY and CDR2 is FYNNEI. The CDR3 here is CASSVKATSGEQFF. The CDR3 nucleotides are TGTGCCAGCAGTGTTAAAGCGACCTCCGGGGAGCAGTTCTTC.

Notes on this clone: The identical CDR3 is also encoded by other nucleotide sequences in the sample. The chain couples TRBV4-2 to TRBJ2-5; tentative D call: TRBD2 (6 bases). Germline lookup yields CDR1 LGHNA and CDR2 YNFKEQ. The germline V and J ends were trimmed by 0 bases and 1 base, with 9 bases remaining between them. There are 15 residues in the CDR3. As DNA, the CDR3 is TGTGCCAGCAGCCAAGATAGGACTACCCAAGAGACCCAGTACTTC. Its translation is CASSQDRTTQETQYF.

This sequence joins TRBV28 and TRBJ1-5; D perhaps matches TRBD1 (5 bases). CDR3 size: 14 residues. CDR1 and CDR2 from the germline V gene are MDHEN and SYDVKM. V was shortened by 6 bases and J by 7 bases, with 16 bases between the two germline ends. The CDR3 nucleotides are TGTGCCAGCAGCCGCAGGGTAAGAGGGCAGCCCCAGCATTTT. Protein sequence: CASSRRVRGQPQHF.

On this clone itself: Distinct nucleotide sequences in the sample also encode this CDR3. This chain connects TRBV7-9 to TRBJ2-7; D is possibly TRBD1 or TRBD2 (5 bases each). Germline lookup yields CDR1 SEHNR and CDR2 FQNEAQ (reference sequence). The CDR3 spans 14 residues. V was shortened by 4 bases and J by 0 bases, with 10 bases between the two germline ends. This chain's CDR3 is CASSSTGTSYEQYF. The CDR3 DNA is TGTGCCAGCAGCTCAACCGGGACCTCCTACGAGCAGTACTTC.

Notes on this clone: Different DNA sequences within this sample yield the same CDR3. The chain uses TRBV18 and TRBJ2-7, with unresolved D. The V gene's germline CDR1 is KGHSH and CDR2 LQKENI. Trimming removed 0 bases at V and 4 bases at J, with 10 bases between. This CDR3 spans 14 amino acids. CDR3 sequence (DNA): TGTGCCAGCTCACCACCGGGCCTAGGTTACGAGCAGTACTTC. Encoded protein: CASSPPGLGYEQYF. Full variable domain (remainder filled in from reference TRBV18 and TRBJ2-7): NAGVMQNPRHLVRRRGQEARLRCSPMKGHSHVYWYRQLPEEGLKFMVYLQKENIIDESGMPKERFSAEFPKEGPSILRIQQVVRGDSAAYFCASSPPGLGYEQYFGPGTRLTVT.

J is TRBJ2-3 and V is TRBV7-3, with D unresolved. This CDR3 comprises 12 residues. CDR1 and CDR2 (germline): SGHTA, FQGTGA. The germline V and J ends were trimmed by 0 bases and 9 bases, with 7 bases remaining between them. The CDR3 DNA follows: TGTGCCAGCAGCTTAACGGGCCAAACGCAGTATTTT. It encodes CASSLTGQTQYF.

This clone was observed once. J is TRBJ2-7 and V is TRBV9; 11 bases fit TRBD2. This CDR3 comprises 15 residues. V dropped 3 bases and J dropped 7; count of bases not matched to a gene: 9. The germline gives CDR1 SGDLS, CDR2 YYNGEE. CDR3 nucleotides: TGTGCCAGCAGCGCATTAGCGGGAGGGCCTGGTGAGCAGTACTTC. The encoded protein is CASSALAGGPGEQYF.

Of note for this clone: The same CDR3 is also encoded by other DNA sequences in this sample. The chain joins TRBV19 to TRBJ2-7, with TRBD1 as a possible D gene (6 bases). CDR1 LNHDA and CDR2 SQIVND come from the germline V gene (reference sequence). V was cut by 1 base and J by 3 bases, with 13 bases left in between. The CDR3 spans 15 residues. The CDR3 bases are TGTGCCAGTAGTATAGGAGGTAGCAGGGGCTACGAGCAGTACTTC. Protein: CASSIGGSRGYEQYF.